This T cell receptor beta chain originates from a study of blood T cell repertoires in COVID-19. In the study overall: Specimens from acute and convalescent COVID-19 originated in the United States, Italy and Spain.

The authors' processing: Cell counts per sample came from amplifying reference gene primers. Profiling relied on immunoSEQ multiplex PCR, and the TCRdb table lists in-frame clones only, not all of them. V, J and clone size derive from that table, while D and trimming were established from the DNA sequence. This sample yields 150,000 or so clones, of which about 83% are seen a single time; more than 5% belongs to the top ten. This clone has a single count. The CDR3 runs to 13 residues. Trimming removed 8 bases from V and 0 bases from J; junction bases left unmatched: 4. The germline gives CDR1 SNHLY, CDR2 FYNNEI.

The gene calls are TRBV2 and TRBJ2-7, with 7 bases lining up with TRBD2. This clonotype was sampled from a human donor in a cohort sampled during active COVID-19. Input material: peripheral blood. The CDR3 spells CASQAGNSYEQYF. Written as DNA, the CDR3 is TGTGCCAGCCAAGCGGGGAACTCCTACGAGCAGTACTTC.